This T cell receptor (beta chain) was retrieved from a study of post-analysis software for immune sequencing data. Study summary: Both relapsing-remitting and secondary progressive multiple sclerosis featured among the disease courses, as did progressive-relapsing multiple sclerosis.

Study-level points and caveats: By F measure, strong co-clustering occurred among samples prepared in the same batch. Elevated frequency relative to controls characterized about 5 TRBV segments in patients, TRBV5-6, TRBV5-1 and TRBV20-1 among them. Multiple sclerosis patients had significantly lower normalized Chao1 diversity than controls.

The library was made from cDNA and included unique molecular identifiers. The source material, 1 to 10 million T cells, gave rise to 500,000 or so cDNA molecules. In TCRdb, the PCR reads were re-called with MiXCR into one record per CDR3 protein. The sample lists about 430,000 distinct CDR3 sequences, approximately 42% occurring once. This CDR3 comprises 14 residues. Germline assignment: CDR1 MNHEY and CDR2 SMNVEV (reference sequence). The ends were cut back, 6 bases at V and 2 bases at J, with 14 bases in the middle. This clonotype was found once. What it binds is unknown. This TCR was recovered from a girl aged 2-10 years with multiple sclerosis. The rearrangement links TRBV27 to TRBJ2-7, with D perhaps matching TRBD1 or TRBD2 (6 bases each). Source material: blood. CDR3 residues: CASSFGGATYEQYF. The CDR3 region has the DNA TGTGCCAGCAGCTTCGGGGGCGCCACCTACGAGCAGTACTTC.